What follows describes a single T cell receptor (beta chain). The data are from a study of blood T cell repertoires in COVID-19. Study-wide context: From the United States, Italy and Spain came samples of acute and convalescent COVID-19. T cells, B-cell-depleted T cells, or PBMCs provided the cDNA or gDNA that served as material.

The CDR3 is made up of 12 amino acids. The germline V gene encodes CDR1 SQVTM and CDR2 ANQGSEA. Trimming stripped 4 bases from V and 4 bases from J, with 8 bases between. In the original analysis: How many nucleated cells were present was estimated from reference gene primer amplification. TCRdb's copy holds only in-frame clones and misses some; the assay was immunoSEQ multiplex PCR. That table gives V, J and clone size, and the DNA gave D and trimming. The profile shows 110,000 or so clones, 86% of them singletons. This chain connects TRBV29-1 to TRBJ2-1, with a possible D match to TRBD2 (5 bases). The sequenced sample was peripheral blood. The sequence was collected from a man in his 70s who had recovered from COVID-19. The CDR3 region has the DNA TGCAGCGTTGGGGAGATATACAATGAGCAGTTCTTC. Residues: CSVGEIYNEQFF.